This TCR beta chain was sequenced during a study of T cell clusters in autoimmune cytopenias. About the research overall: The median distinct TRB clonotype count was fewer than 3,000 per sample, from a median approximately 53,000 reads. Study findings and constraints: Active autoimmune hepatitis patients had roughly 3.3-fold fewer exclusive TRB clusters than healthy donors. Primary autoimmune cytopenia patients seemingly lacked the physiological T cell clusters found in healthy donors. TRB repertoire shifts in secondary cytopenia and chronic lymphocytic leukemia mostly reflected lymphoma, not autoimmunity.

The length of the CDR3 is 15 residues. Germline CDR1 is SGHAT and CDR2 is FQDESV (reference sequence). TRB was amplified from about 260 ng of peripheral blood genomic DNA per sample. A note on this clonotype: Its matching antigen is unknown.

TRB rearrangements were amplified by touch-down multiplex PCR with mixed TRB-A/B primers. From its re-call of the multiplex PCR reads, TCRdb lists each CDR3 protein once, without DNA. This sample's table reports under 8,500 distinct CDR3 sequences. The specimen was peripheral blood. The source is a human donor with an autoimmune cytopenia or autoimmune hepatitis (not recorded which). The gene calls are TRBV11-1 and TRBJ1-2; TCRdb's assignment of TRBD1 cannot be checked, as there is no DNA. CDR3 residues: CASSLGQGTTYGYTF.